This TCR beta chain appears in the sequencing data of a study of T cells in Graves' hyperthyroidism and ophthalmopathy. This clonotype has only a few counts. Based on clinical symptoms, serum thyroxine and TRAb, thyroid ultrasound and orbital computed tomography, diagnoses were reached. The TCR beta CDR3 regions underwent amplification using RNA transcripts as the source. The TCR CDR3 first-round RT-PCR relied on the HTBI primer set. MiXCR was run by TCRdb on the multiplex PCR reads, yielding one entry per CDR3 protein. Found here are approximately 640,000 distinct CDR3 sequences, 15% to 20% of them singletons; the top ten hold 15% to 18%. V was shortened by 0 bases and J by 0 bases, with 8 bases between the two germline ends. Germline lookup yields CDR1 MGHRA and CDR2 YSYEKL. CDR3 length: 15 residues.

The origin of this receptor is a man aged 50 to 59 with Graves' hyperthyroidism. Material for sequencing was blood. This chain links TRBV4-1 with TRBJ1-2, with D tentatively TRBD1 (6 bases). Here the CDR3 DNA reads TGCGCCAGCAGCCAAGATAGACAGGCTAACTATGGCTACACCTTC. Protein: CASSQDRQANYGYTF.